The 19 T cell receptor beta chains given below trace back to one sample, sequenced in a study of blood T cell repertoires in COVID-19. TCRdb's table, derived via immunoSEQ multiplex PCR, lists solely in-frame clones and lacks some. The sample comprises more than 200,000 clones, more than 75% of which are singletons, and about 1.5% rests with the top ten. Source material: PBMCs or T cells enriched from blood (not recorded which). The receptors come from a woman aged 50 to 60 who had recovered from COVID-19.

This chain uses TRBV7-8 with TRBJ2-1, with 14 positions matching TRBD2. The CDR3 is 15 amino acids. CDR1 and CDR2 (germline): SGHVS, FQNEAQ. V gave up 3 bases and J gave up 6 bases; unmatched junction bases: 1. Written as DNA, the CDR3 is TGTGCCAGCAGCTTGGGACTAGCGGGAGTCAATGAGCAGTTCTTC. Residues: CASSLGLAGVNEQFF.

This rearrangement joins TRBV7-9 to TRBJ2-7; 9 nucleotides line up with TRBD1. V dropped 1 base and J dropped 3; count of bases not matched to a gene: 7. CDR1 and CDR2 from the germline V gene are SEHNR and FQNEAQ (reference sequence). The CDR3 contains 16 residues. CDR3 DNA sequence: TGTGCCAGCAGCTTAGGTTACGGGACAGGGATCTACGAGCAGTACTTC. Its protein is CASSLGYGTGIYEQYF.

This clone was observed a handful of times. The chain couples TRBV15 to TRBJ2-3; TRBD2 aligns across 12 bases. V lost 7 bases to trimming and J lost 0 bases; unmatched junction nucleotides: 17. Germline V gene sequence: CDR1 LNHNV, CDR2 YYDKDF (reference sequence). The CDR3 covers 20 residues. DNA of the CDR3: TGTGCCACCACCGCCCGTTCGACCCGGACTAGCGGGACCAGCACAGATACGCAGTATTTT. This gives the protein CATTARSTRTSGTSTDTQYF. The full variable domain, in which reference TRBV15 and TRBJ2-3 provide the parts outside the CDR3, is DAMVIQNPRYQVTQFGKPVTLSCSQTLNHNVMYWYQQKSSQAPKLLFHYYDKDFNNEADTPDNFQSRRPNTSFCFLDIRSPGLGDTAMYLCATTARSTRTSGTSTDTQYFGPGTRLTVL.

V and J are TRBV12-3 or TRBV12-4 and TRBJ2-2; no definite D call. V lost 6 bases to trimming and J lost 2 bases, with 4 bases between them. CDR3 length equals 12 residues. The CDR3 nucleotides are TGTGCCAGCAGCCTCAACACCGGGGAGCTGTTTTTT. This gives the protein CASSLNTGELFF.

The CDR3 region is CASSFVGGASTDTQYF. The CDR3 DNA sequence: TGCGCCAGCAGCTTTGTAGGAGGGGCTAGCACAGATACGCAGTATTTT. V gene TRBV5-1 combines with J gene TRBJ2-3, with D perhaps TRBD2 (6 bases). The CDR3 loop spans 16 amino acids. V lost 2 bases and J lost 0, with 13 bases in between. Germline assignment: CDR1 SGHRS and CDR2 YFSETQ.

This chain uses TRBV18 with TRBJ1-1; D possibly corresponds to TRBD1 (6 bases). This CDR3 has 14 amino acids. Trimming removed 0 bases at V and 4 bases at J, with 9 bases between. The germline V gene encodes CDR1 KGHSH and CDR2 LQKENI. CDR3 bases: TGTGCCAGCTCACCACCCCAGGGGATCACTGAAGCTTTCTTT. This encodes CASSPPQGITEAFF.

The chain combines TRBV25-1 with TRBJ2-7, with TRBD2 matching over 8 bases. This CDR3 comprises 11 residues. In germline, CDR1 is MGHDK, CDR2 SYGVNS. Trimming removed 6 bases from V and 5 bases from J; junction bases left unmatched: 0. This CDR3 is CASRAGDEQYF. CDR3 DNA sequence: TGTGCCAGCAGAGCGGGAGACGAGCAGTACTTC.

The J gene is TRBJ1-1, the V gene TRBV20-1; D gene uncertain. CDR1 is DFQATT and CDR2 is SNEGSKA in the germline V gene (reference sequence). With 3 bases removed from V and 3 bases from J, the gap between germline ends came to 11 bases. The CDR3 runs 13 residues. The CDR3 nucleotides read TGCAGTGCTAGTGAACTCGATGACACTGAAGCTTTCTTT. Translation: CSASELDDTEAFF.

This sequence joins TRBV10-3 and TRBJ2-3, with a weak D call TRBD1 (5 bases). The ends were cut back, 0 bases at V and 4 bases at J, with 11 bases in the middle. The CDR3 has 15 residues. The germline V gene has CDR1 ENHRY and CDR2 SYGVKD. The CDR3 sequence: CAISESGQVADTQYF. The CDR3 region has the DNA TGTGCCATCAGTGAGTCGGGGCAGGTCGCAGATACGCAGTATTTT.

This chain links TRBV7-8 with TRBJ1-4, with D possibly TRBD1 on 5 matching bases. Trimming took off 6 bases at V and 3 bases at J, with 11 bases between the two ends. The CDR3 length is 14 residues. Germline V lookup: CDR1 SGHVS, CDR2 FQNEAQ. CDR3 nucleotide sequence: TGTGCCAGCAGTCTGGACACGCCTAATGAAAAACTGTTTTTT. Its protein product is CASSLDTPNEKLFF.

This chain joins TRBV23-1 and TRBJ1-6, with a tentative D call TRBD1 (6 bases). TRBV23-1 is an ORF for which the function is uncertain. The CDR3 is made up of 16 amino acids. V dropped 3 bases and J dropped 7 bases, with 16 bases sitting between them. The CDR3 reads CASSHFYRDKNSPLHF. The CDR3 nucleotides read TGCGCCAGCAGTCATTTCTACCGGGACAAGAATTCACCCCTCCACTTT.

The chain links TRBV29-1 to TRBJ2-3; tentative D call: TRBD1 (5 bases). The V gene lost 6 bases and the J gene lost 5 bases, with 15 bases spanning the gap. CDR1 SQVTM and CDR2 ANQGSEA come from the germline V gene. This CDR3 region has 13 residues. CDR3 protein: CSVRPQGLDTQYF. The CDR3 DNA reads as TGCAGCGTGAGACCTCAGGGTTTAGATACGCAGTATTTT.

This clone was seen once. V gene TRBV3-1 (or the pseudogene TRBV3-2) combines with J gene TRBJ1-1; TRBD1 agrees at 9 bases. V shed 3 bases, J shed 11 bases, and the junction held 7 bases outside the gene matches. Germline V gene data show CDR1 as LGHDT and CDR2 as YNNKEL (reference sequence). The CDR3 is 13 residues long. CDR3 loop: CASSQDRGYSAFF. The CDR3 DNA follows: TGTGCCAGCAGCCAGGACAGGGGATATTCGGCTTTCTTT.

V usage is TRBV9 and J usage is TRBJ1-6, with unresolved D. CDR1 and CDR2 (germline): SGDLS, YYNGEE. Trimming left V 4 bases short and J 7 bases short, with 18 bases between. This CDR3 has 16 residues. This chain's CDR3 is CASSPPGRDGNSPLHF. The DNA of the CDR3 is TGTGCCAGCAGCCCCCCAGGTCGAGATGGCAATTCACCCCTCCACTTT.

The J gene is TRBJ2-1, the V gene TRBV10-3, with TRBD2 as a possible D gene (5 bases). CDR3 length: 15 residues. Germline CDR1 and CDR2: ENHRY and SYGVKD. V was clipped by 5 bases and J by 5 bases, with 16 bases between them. The CDR3 bases are TGTGCCATCAGTTCCTCCCCCCCGGGGAACAATGAGCAGTTCTTC. Protein: CAISSSPPGNNEQFF.

This sequence joins TRBV28 and TRBJ1-5; D is perhaps TRBD1 (6 bases). Per germline, CDR1 MDHEN and CDR2 SYDVKM. V was clipped by 6 bases and J by 7 bases, with 16 bases between them. The CDR3 contains 14 residues. CDR3 nucleotides: TGTGCCAGCAGCCCTGGACAGAATCACCAGCCCCAGCATTTT. Its translation is CASSPGQNHQPQHF.

This clone is a singleton in its sample. V gene TRBV6-5 combines with J gene TRBJ2-1, with D unresolved. Deletions cut 6 bases from V and 5 bases from J, with 8 bases between. CDR3 length equals 12 residues. Germline CDR1 MNHEY, CDR2 SVGAGI. Here the CDR3 DNA reads TGTGCCAGCAGCCCAATCCACAATGAGCAGTTCTTC. It codes for CASSPIHNEQFF.

The gene calls are TRBV7-9 and TRBJ1-1, with D possibly matching TRBD1 (6 bases). The ends were cut back, 5 bases at V and 1 base at J, with 14 bases in the middle. Germline CDR1 reads SEHNR; CDR2 reads FQNEAQ (reference sequence). The CDR3 loop spans 15 amino acids. Here the CDR3 reads CASSPRQAPNTEAFF. The CDR3 DNA reads as TGTGCCAGCAGCCCCCGACAGGCCCCGAACACTGAAGCTTTCTTT.

This chain uses TRBV6-5 with TRBJ2-1; TRBD2 matches at 7 bases. The CDR3 sequence is 15 residues long. Trimming at V came to 6 bases and at J to 5 bases, leaving 10 bases not matched to a gene. CDR1 is MNHEY, CDR2 SVGAGI, per germline. The CDR3: CASSPTGGSHNEQFF. Here the CDR3 DNA reads TGTGCCAGCAGCCCCACGGGGGGATCCCACAATGAGCAGTTCTTC.